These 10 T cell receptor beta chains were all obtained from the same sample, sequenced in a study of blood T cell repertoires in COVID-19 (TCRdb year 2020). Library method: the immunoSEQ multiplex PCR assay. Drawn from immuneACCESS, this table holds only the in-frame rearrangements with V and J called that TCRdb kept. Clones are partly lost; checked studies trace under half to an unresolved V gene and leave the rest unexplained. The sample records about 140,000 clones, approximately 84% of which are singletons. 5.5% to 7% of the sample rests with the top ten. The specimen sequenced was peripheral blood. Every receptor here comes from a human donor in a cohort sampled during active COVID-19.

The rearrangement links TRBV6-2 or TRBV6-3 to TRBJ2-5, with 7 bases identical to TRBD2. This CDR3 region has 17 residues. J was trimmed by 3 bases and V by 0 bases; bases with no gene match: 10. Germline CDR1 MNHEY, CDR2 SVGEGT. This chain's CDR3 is CASSYSNARGRKETQYF. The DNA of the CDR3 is TGTGCCAGCAGTTACTCGAATGCGCGGGGGAGAAAAGAGACCCAGTACTTC.

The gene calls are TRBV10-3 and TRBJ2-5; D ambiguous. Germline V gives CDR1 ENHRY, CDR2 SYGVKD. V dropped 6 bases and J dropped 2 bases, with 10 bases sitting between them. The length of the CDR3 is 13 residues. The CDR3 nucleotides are TGTGCCATCAGCCCAGGCCAGCAAGAGACCCAGTACTTC. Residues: CAISPGQQETQYF.

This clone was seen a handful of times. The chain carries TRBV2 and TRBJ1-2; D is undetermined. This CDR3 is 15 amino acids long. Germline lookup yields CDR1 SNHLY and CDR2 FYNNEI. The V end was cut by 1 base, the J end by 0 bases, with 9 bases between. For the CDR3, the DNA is TGTGCCAGCAGTGAAGGAGCGGTAGCTAACTATGGCTACACCTTC. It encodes CASSEGAVANYGYTF.

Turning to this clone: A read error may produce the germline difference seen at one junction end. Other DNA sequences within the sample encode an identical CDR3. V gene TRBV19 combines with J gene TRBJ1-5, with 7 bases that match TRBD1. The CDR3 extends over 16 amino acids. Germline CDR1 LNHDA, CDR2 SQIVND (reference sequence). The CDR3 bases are TGTGCTAGTAGTGCCGGGACAGACCGGGGCAATCAGCCCCAGCATTTT. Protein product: CASSAGTDRGNQPQHF.

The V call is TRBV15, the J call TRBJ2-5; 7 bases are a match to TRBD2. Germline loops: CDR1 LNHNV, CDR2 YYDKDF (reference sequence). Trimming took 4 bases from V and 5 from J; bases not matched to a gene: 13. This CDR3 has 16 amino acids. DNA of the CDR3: TGTGCCACCAGCAAGAGTGAGGGAGGGTTGGCGGAGACCCAGTACTTC. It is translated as CATSKSEGGLAETQYF.

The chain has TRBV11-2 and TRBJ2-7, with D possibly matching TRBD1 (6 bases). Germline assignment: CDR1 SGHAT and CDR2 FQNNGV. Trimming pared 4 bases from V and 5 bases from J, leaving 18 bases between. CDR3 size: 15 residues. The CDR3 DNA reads TGTGCCAGCAGCTCCGTAAACACTTGGGACAACGAGCAGTACTTC. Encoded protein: CASSSVNTWDNEQYF.

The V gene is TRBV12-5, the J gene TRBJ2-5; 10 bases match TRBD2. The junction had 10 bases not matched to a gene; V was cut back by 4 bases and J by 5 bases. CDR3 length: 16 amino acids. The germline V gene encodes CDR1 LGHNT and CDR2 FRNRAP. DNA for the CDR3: TGTGCTAGTGGTTATGAAGCGGGGGGGCTTTCGGAGACCCAGTACTTC. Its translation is CASGYEAGGLSETQYF.

The CDR3 nucleotides are TGTGCCAGCAGCGGGGGGGAGATAGATACGCAGTATTTT. Translating gives CASSGGEIDTQYF. This chain joins TRBV27 and TRBJ2-3, with 8 nucleotides matching TRBD2. The V segment lost 6 bases and the J segment 5 bases; nucleotides outside the gene matches: 4. This CDR3 spans 13 amino acids. Germline V gene sequence: CDR1 MNHEY, CDR2 SMNVEV (reference sequence).

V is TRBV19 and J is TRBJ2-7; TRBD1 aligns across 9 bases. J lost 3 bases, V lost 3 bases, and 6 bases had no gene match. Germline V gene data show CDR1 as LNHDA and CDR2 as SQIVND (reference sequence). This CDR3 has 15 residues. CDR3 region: CASSIGGTGIYEQYF. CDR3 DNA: TGTGCCAGTAGTATTGGAGGGACAGGGATCTACGAGCAGTACTTC.

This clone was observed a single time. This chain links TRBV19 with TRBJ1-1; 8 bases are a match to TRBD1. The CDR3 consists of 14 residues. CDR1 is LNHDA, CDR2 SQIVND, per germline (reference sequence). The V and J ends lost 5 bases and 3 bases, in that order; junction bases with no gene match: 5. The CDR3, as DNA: TGTGCCAGTAGTCAGAAGACAGGGGACACTGAAGCTTTCTTT. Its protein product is CASSQKTGDTEAFF.